Following are 20 T cell receptor beta chains from one sample sequenced in a study of T-cell reconstitution after alpha-beta-depleted transplantation in children. The library targeted TCRbeta and was prepared with unique molecular identifiers. Via MiXCR, TCRdb re-called the PCR reads, giving one row per CDR3 protein. The data show around 230,000 distinct CDR3 sequences, approximately 17% seen once. Specimen: PBMCs, mostly from graft donor cells, collected 360 days after TCRalphabeta/CD19-depleted stem cell transplant. Receptor source: a male patient between 2 and 15 years old who had a stem cell transplant for acute lymphoblastic leukemia, so the T cells may come from the graft donor.

This clonotype was seen ten or more times. The chain recombines TRBV6-1 with TRBJ1-2; perhaps TRBD1 as D (5 bases). The CDR3 has 15 residues. Deletions cut 6 bases from V and 4 bases from J, with 18 bases between. CDR1 is MNHNS and CDR2 is SASEGT in the germline V gene. Here the CDR3 reads CASSLTSGLSYGYTF. The CDR3 DNA reads as TGTGCCAGCAGCCTAACTTCAGGGTTAAGCTATGGCTACACCTTC.

This clonotype was observed at least ten times. The chain combines TRBV6-5 with TRBJ2-1; 7 positions match TRBD2. Germline CDR1 and CDR2: MNHEY and SVGAGI. The CDR3 runs to 16 residues. Trimming at V came to 7 bases and at J to 0 bases, leaving 9 bases not matched to a gene. CDR3 sequence (DNA): TGTGCCAGCAACAACCGGGGGGATAGCTCCTACAATGAGCAGTTCTTC. Translated, it gives CASNNRGDSSYNEQFF.

This clonotype has a handful of counts. This sequence joins TRBV12-3 or TRBV12-4 and TRBJ2-6; unclear D gene. The CDR3 runs to 13 residues. The germline V and J ends were trimmed by 0 bases and 10 bases, with 7 bases remaining between them. This CDR3 is CASSLADGNVLTF. CDR3 nucleotides: TGTGCCAGCAGTTTAGCGGACGGGAACGTCCTGACTTTC.

This chain connects TRBV7-9 to TRBJ1-1, with D possibly matching TRBD1 (6 bases). This CDR3 is built from 16 residues. The V and J ends lost 0 bases and 0 bases respectively, with 11 bases between them. CDR1 and CDR2 (germline): SEHNR, FQNEAQ (reference sequence). CDR3 amino acids: CASSLALTGMNTEAFF. Written as DNA, the CDR3 is TGTGCCAGCAGCTTAGCGCTAACAGGGATGAACACTGAAGCTTTCTTT. The variable domain in full, with the rest retrieved from reference TRBV7-9 and TRBJ1-1, is DTGVSQNPRHKITKRGQNVTFRCDPISEHNRLYWYRQTLGQGPEFLTYFQNEAQLEKSRLLSDRFSAERPKGSFSTLEIQRTEQGDSAMYLCASSLALTGMNTEAFFGQGTRLTVV.

This clonotype was seen more than once but under ten times. The chain carries TRBV7-8 and TRBJ2-1; 8 bases agree with TRBD2. The CDR3 is 17 amino acids. The ends lost 1 base at V and 2 bases at J; junction bases unmatched: 7. Per the germline V gene, CDR1 is SGHVS and CDR2 is FQNEAQ. CDR3: CASSLGGAGATYNEQFF. The CDR3 DNA sequence: TGTGCCAGCAGCTTAGGTGGAGCGGGGGCCACCTACAATGAGCAGTTCTTC.

The sample holds many counts of this clonotype. V and J are TRBV12-3 or TRBV12-4 and TRBJ2-1; 8 nucleotides line up with TRBD2. The CDR3 runs to 15 residues. The ends lost 3 bases at V and 3 bases at J; junction bases unmatched: 4. CDR3 coding DNA: TGTGCCAGCAGTTTCCGGGGGGGCCGCTACAATGAGCAGTTCTTC. Its translation: CASSFRGGRYNEQFF.

The chain joins TRBV29-1 to TRBJ2-3; D ambiguous. Germline V gene sequence: CDR1 SQVTM, CDR2 ANQGSEA. The germline V and J ends were trimmed by 3 bases and 0 bases, with 7 bases remaining between them. CDR3 length equals 13 residues. Here the CDR3 DNA reads TGCAGCGTTGACGTAGCTAGCACAGATACGCAGTATTTT. It codes for CSVDVASTDTQYF.

V and J are TRBV2 and TRBJ1-1; D uncertain. This CDR3 spans 13 amino acids. V dropped 7 bases and J dropped 11 bases, with 20 bases sitting between them. The germline V gene has CDR1 SNHLY and CDR2 FYNNEI. In DNA, the CDR3 is TGTGCCAGCACCGACCTTGGGGATCTTCGGGCTTTCTTT. Protein: CASTDLGDLRAFF.

The chain is built from TRBV10-3 and TRBJ2-1, with D possibly matching TRBD2 (7 bases). The V end was cut by 5 bases, the J end by 6 bases, with 20 bases between. Germline-derived CDR1 and CDR2 are ENHRY and SYGVKD. The CDR3 has 16 amino acids. The CDR3 nucleotides are TGTGCCATCAGTCCCAACCGGGAAGGGGGGGGCAATGAGCAGTTCTTC. It translates to CAISPNREGGGNEQFF.

The table lists this clonotype with a few counts. The CDR3 reads CSVVLGGIGNEQFF. CDR3 in DNA: TGCAGCGTTGTATTAGGGGGGATAGGCAATGAGCAGTTCTTC. The rearrangement joins TRBV29-1 to TRBJ2-1; D is possibly TRBD1 or TRBD2 (6 bases each). The CDR3 has 14 residues. Germline values: CDR1 SQVTM, CDR2 ANQGSEA. V lost 4 bases and J 6 bases, leaving 16 bases between the germline ends.

This clonotype has just a few counts. The chain recombines TRBV5-1 with TRBJ2-2, with a weak D call TRBD1 (6 bases). The CDR3 sequence is 15 residues long. V was pared by 1 base and J by 3 bases, with 10 bases between. CDR1 is SGHRS and CDR2 is YFSETQ in the germline V gene. The CDR3: CASSLLAGDTGELFF. CDR3 nucleotide sequence: TGCGCCAGCAGCTTGTTGGCAGGGGACACCGGGGAGCTGTTTTTT.

This clonotype was found a few times. The V and J genes are TRBV2 and TRBJ2-3, with 8 bases identical to TRBD1. V shed 6 bases, J shed 6 bases, and the junction held 5 bases outside the gene matches. The CDR3 is made up of 13 amino acids. CDR1 and CDR2 from the germline V gene are SNHLY and FYNNEI. CDR3 in amino acids: CASRTGVGDTQYF. Written as DNA, the CDR3 is TGTGCCAGCAGGACAGGGGTAGGCGATACGCAGTATTTT.

V is TRBV11-1 and J is TRBJ2-3, with 14 bases identical to TRBD2. V was clipped by 6 bases and J by 2 bases; unmatched bases: 1. This CDR3 spans 15 amino acids. Germline V gene data show CDR1 as SGHAT and CDR2 as FQDESV (reference sequence). CDR3 sequence (DNA): TGTGCCAGCAGGACTAGCGGGGGGGTCACAGATACGCAGTATTTT. Translated: CASRTSGGVTDTQYF.

V and J are TRBV6-1 and TRBJ1-2; 12 positions agree with TRBD1. Germline CDR1 is MNHNS and CDR2 is SASEGT. There are 14 residues in the CDR3. Germline trimming cut 6 bases from V and 5 bases from J; bases unmatched to any gene: 4. DNA for the CDR3: TGTGCCAGCAGGGGGACAGGGGGCGCTTATGGCTACACCTTC. As protein: CASRGTGGAYGYTF.

The gene calls are TRBV12-3 or TRBV12-4 and TRBJ1-2, with D perhaps TRBD1 (5 bases). The CDR3 contains 12 residues. The V gene lost 5 bases and the J gene lost 4 bases, with 8 bases spanning the gap. The CDR3 DNA reads as TGTGCCAGCAGTCGGGACGGCTATGGCTACACCTTC. Amino acids: CASSRDGYGYTF.

The chain couples TRBV5-1 to TRBJ1-5, with D hard to call. Per the germline V gene, CDR1 is SGHRS and CDR2 is YFSETQ. CDR3 length equals 13 residues. V lost 5 bases and J 5 bases, leaving 11 bases between the germline ends. In DNA, the CDR3 is TGCGCCAGCAGGGAATGGACGGATCAGCCCCAGCATTTT. Protein sequence: CASREWTDQPQHF.

The CDR3 here is CASSAPGRRIYEQYF. CDR3 nucleotides: TGCGCCAGCAGCGCCCCGGGACGGAGAATTTACGAGCAGTACTTC. The chain combines TRBV5-1 with TRBJ2-7; D assignment may be TRBD1 or TRBD2 (5 bases each). From germline, CDR1 is SGHRS and CDR2 YFSETQ. The V end was cut by 4 bases, the J end by 4 bases, with 18 bases between. CDR3 size: 15 residues.

This clonotype came up a few times. The chain joins TRBV20-1 to TRBJ1-5; D unresolved. CDR3 length: 13 amino acids. Per the germline V gene, CDR1 is DFQATT and CDR2 is SNEGSKA (reference sequence). The ends were cut back, 0 bases at V and 7 bases at J, with 10 bases in the middle. The CDR3 sequence is CSARDGSRQPQHF. CDR3 bases: TGCAGTGCTAGAGATGGGAGTAGGCAGCCCCAGCATTTT.

This clonotype was picked up a small number of times. The chain links TRBV28 to TRBJ2-1; either TRBD1 or TRBD2 may supply D (6 bases each). Germline loops: CDR1 MDHEN, CDR2 SYDVKM. The CDR3 runs to 16 residues. V lost 3 bases, J lost 9 bases, and 21 bases lay in between. In DNA, the CDR3 is TGTGCCAGCAGTTTCCGTTTGGTGTCTCGGGGGCTTGAGCAGTTCTTC. Protein: CASSFRLVSRGLEQFF.

There are a few counts of this clonotype. The V and J genes are TRBV15 and TRBJ1-5; 9 nucleotides line up with TRBD1. The CDR3 is 14 amino acids. J lost 5 bases, V lost 4 bases, and 3 bases had no gene match. Germline V gene sequence: CDR1 LNHNV, CDR2 YYDKDF (reference sequence). The CDR3 DNA sequence: TGTGCCACCAGCATAGACAGGGGGTATCAGCCCCAGCATTTT. Its protein is CATSIDRGYQPQHF.